The clone carrying this TCR beta chain was seen many times. The data are from a study of T cells in Graves' hyperthyroidism and ophthalmopathy. A patient was excluded if there was uncontrolled infection, other autoimmune disease, pregnancy or lactation. RNA transcripts gave rise to amplified TCR beta CDR3 regions. An initial round of RT-PCR targeting the TCR CDR3 relied on the HTBI primer set. Via MiXCR, TCRdb re-called the multiplex PCR reads, giving one row per CDR3 protein. The table has around 340,000 distinct CDR3 sequences, less than 20% seen once; the top ten hold around 15%. CDR3 length: 14 residues. V was trimmed by 0 bases and J by 7 bases, leaving 11 bases between them. CDR1 and CDR2 from the germline V gene are SGHRS and YFSETQ.

The sequenced sample consisted of blood. The chain is built from TRBV5-1 and TRBJ1-5; D call uncertain. The clonotype originates from a woman between 40 and 50 years old with Graves' ophthalmopathy. Here the CDR3 DNA reads TGCGCCAGCAGCTTGGATCCTGGGTCCCAGCCCCAGCATTTT. Its protein product is CASSLDPGSQPQHF.